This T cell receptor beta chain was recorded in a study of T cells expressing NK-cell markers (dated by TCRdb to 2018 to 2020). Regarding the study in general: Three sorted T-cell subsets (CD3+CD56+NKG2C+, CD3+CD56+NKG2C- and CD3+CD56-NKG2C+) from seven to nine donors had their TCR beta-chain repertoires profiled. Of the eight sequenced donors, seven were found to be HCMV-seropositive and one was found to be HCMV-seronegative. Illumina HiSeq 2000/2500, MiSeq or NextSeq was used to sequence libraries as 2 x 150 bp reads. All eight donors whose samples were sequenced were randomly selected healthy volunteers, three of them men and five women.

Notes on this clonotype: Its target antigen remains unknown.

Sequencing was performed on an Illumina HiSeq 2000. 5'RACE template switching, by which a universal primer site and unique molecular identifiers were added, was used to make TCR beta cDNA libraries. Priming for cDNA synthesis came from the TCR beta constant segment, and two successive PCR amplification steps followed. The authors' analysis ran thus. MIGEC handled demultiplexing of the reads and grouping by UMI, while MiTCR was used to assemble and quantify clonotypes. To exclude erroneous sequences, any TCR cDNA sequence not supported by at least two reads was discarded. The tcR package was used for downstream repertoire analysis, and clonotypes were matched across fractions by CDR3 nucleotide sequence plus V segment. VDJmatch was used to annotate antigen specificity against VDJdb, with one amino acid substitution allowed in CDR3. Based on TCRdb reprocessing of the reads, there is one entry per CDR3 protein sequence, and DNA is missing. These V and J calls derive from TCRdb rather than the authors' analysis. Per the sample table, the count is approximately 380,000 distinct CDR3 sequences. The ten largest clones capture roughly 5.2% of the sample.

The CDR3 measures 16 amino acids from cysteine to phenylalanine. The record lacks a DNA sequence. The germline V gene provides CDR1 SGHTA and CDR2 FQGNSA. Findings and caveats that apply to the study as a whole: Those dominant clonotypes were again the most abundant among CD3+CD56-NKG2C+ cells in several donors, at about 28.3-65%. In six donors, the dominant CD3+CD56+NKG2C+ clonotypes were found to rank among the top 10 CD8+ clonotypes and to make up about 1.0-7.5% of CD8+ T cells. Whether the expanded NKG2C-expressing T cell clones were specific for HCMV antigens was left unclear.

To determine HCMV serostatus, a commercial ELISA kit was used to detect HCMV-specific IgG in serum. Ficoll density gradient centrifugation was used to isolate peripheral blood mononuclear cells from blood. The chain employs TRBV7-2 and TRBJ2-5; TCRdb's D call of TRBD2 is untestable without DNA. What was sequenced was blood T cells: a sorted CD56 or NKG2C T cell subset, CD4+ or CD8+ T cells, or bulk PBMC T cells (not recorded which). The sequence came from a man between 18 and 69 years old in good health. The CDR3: CASSSLGTSGIETQYF.